The 20 T cell receptor beta chains in this list originate from one sample, sequenced in a study of blood T cell repertoires in COVID-19. Profiling relied on immunoSEQ multiplex PCR, and the TCRdb table lists in-frame clones only, not all of them. The sample holds around 700,000 clones; more than 80% are singletons and the top ten take around 0.3%. Sequencing was performed on peripheral blood. Receptors originate from a woman aged 18-30 years with acute or convalescent COVID-19.

A few counts support this clone. The chain recombines TRBV28 with TRBJ1-2; no firm D call. Trimming took 5 bases from V and 7 from J, leaving 14 bases between them. In germline, CDR1 is MDHEN, CDR2 SYDVKM. This CDR3 spans 13 amino acids. The CDR3 bases are TGTGCCAGCAGTCCTGGAGGTTTGGGTGGCTACACCTTC. As protein: CASSPGGLGGYTF.

The V call is TRBV6-5, the J call TRBJ1-1; tentative D call: TRBD1 (5 bases). Trimming left V 7 bases short and J 1 base short, with 16 bases between. The CDR3 sequence is 15 residues long. CDR1 and CDR2 (germline): MNHEY, SVGAGI. In DNA, the CDR3 is TGTGCCAGCAAACGTACGGGGGGACGGAACACTGAAGCTTTCTTT. Translated, it gives CASKRTGGRNTEAFF.

In nucleotides, the CDR3 is TGTGCCAGCAGCTCAGGGACAGGTACAAGGGGGAATCAGCCCCAGCATTTT. It yields the protein CASSSGTGTRGNQPQHF. The chain recombines TRBV5-6 with TRBJ1-5, with TRBD1 matching 8 bases. V gave up 3 bases and J gave up 4 bases; unmatched junction bases: 12. CDR3 length equals 17 residues. In germline, CDR1 is SGHDT, CDR2 YYEEEE.

The gene calls are TRBV5-1 and TRBJ1-5, with a weak D call TRBD1 (6 bases). This CDR3 comprises 14 residues. The ends were cut back, 3 bases at V and 3 bases at J, with 10 bases in the middle. Germline CDR1 is SGHRS and CDR2 is YFSETQ. This chain's CDR3 is CASSSGQDNQPQHF. The CDR3 DNA reads TGCGCCAGCAGCTCGGGACAAGACAATCAGCCCCAGCATTTT. The whole variable domain, remainder taken from reference TRBV5-1 and TRBJ1-5, is KAGVTQTPRYLIKTRGQQVTLSCSPISGHRSVSWYQQTPGQGLQFLFEYFSETQRNKGNFPGRFSGRQFSNSRSEMNVSTLELGDSALYLCASSSGQDNQPQHFGDGTRLSIL.

The chain links TRBV7-7 to TRBJ2-1; D gene uncertain. V dropped 1 base and J dropped 5 bases, with 15 bases sitting between them. CDR1 and CDR2 from the germline V gene are SSHAT and FNYEAQ (reference sequence). The CDR3 has 16 amino acids. CDR3 in DNA: TGTGCCAGCAGCTTAGGCCTGCCTTCCTCAGACAATGAGCAGTTCTTC. As protein: CASSLGLPSSDNEQFF.

V and J are TRBV24-1 and TRBJ2-3; tentative D call: TRBD1 (6 bases). The ends were cut back, 4 bases at V and 5 bases at J, with 12 bases in the middle. Germline V gene lookup returns CDR1 KGHDR and CDR2 SFDVKD. The CDR3 is 14 residues long. The CDR3 DNA reads TGTGCCACCAGTGAGGGGGCGGTTGGAGATACGCAGTATTTT. Translated, it gives CATSEGAVGDTQYF.

V and J are TRBV9 and TRBJ1-2, with D perhaps TRBD1 (6 bases). The germline V gene has CDR1 SGDLS and CDR2 YYNGEE. The V gene lost 0 bases and the J gene lost 1 base, with 13 bases spanning the gap. The CDR3 has 16 residues. In DNA, the CDR3 is TGTGCCAGCAGCGTAGCCGACAGGATTGGTAACTATGGCTACACCTTC. This gives the protein CASSVADRIGNYGYTF.

This clone was recorded only once. The chain carries TRBV5-4 and TRBJ2-5; 14 bases line up with TRBD2. V dropped 0 bases and J dropped 5; count of bases not matched to a gene: 3. The CDR3 is 16 amino acids. Germline V lookup: CDR1 SGHNT, CDR2 YYREEE (reference sequence). In DNA, the CDR3 is TGTGCCAGCAGCTTGGGACTAGCGGGGGGGCAGGAGACCCAGTACTTC. This codes for CASSLGLAGGQETQYF.

CDR3 DNA: TGCGCCAGCAGCCAAGAGGGACAGATGAACACTGAAGCTTTCTTT. Protein sequence: CASSQEGQMNTEAFF. The gene calls are TRBV4-1 and TRBJ1-1; the match to TRBD1 covers 7 bases. The V segment lost 0 bases and the J segment 0 bases; nucleotides outside the gene matches: 1. The germline V gene encodes CDR1 MGHRA and CDR2 YSYEKL. The CDR3 length is 15 residues.

This sequence joins TRBV7-9 and TRBJ1-2; 9 bases map to TRBD1. CDR1 is SEHNR and CDR2 is FQNEAQ in the germline V gene (reference sequence). Germline trimming cut 2 bases from V and 8 bases from J; bases unmatched to any gene: 6. The length of the CDR3 is 14 residues. CDR3 nucleotide sequence: TGTGCCAGCAGCTTAACACAGGGGGCGGAGGGCTACACCTTC. This translates into CASSLTQGAEGYTF.

V usage is TRBV19 and J usage is TRBJ1-5; D unresolved. Trimming removed 0 bases from V and 6 bases from J, with 6 bases in between. This CDR3 comprises 13 residues. Germline V CDR1 and CDR2: LNHDA, SQIVND (reference sequence). Here the CDR3 reads CASSIDPGQPQHF. CDR3 DNA: TGTGCCAGTAGTATAGATCCAGGTCAGCCCCAGCATTTT.

This clone appeared a few times. Other nucleotide sequences from this sample produce the same CDR3. The gene calls are TRBV18 and TRBJ1-2; TRBD1 matches 11 bases. This CDR3 is built from 13 residues. Per the germline V gene, CDR1 is KGHSH and CDR2 is LQKENI. V shed 3 bases, J shed 6 bases, and the junction held 0 bases outside the gene matches. The chain's CDR3 is CASSPGQGDGYTF. The CDR3 DNA reads TGTGCCAGCTCACCGGGACAGGGGGATGGCTACACCTTC.

The chain joins TRBV19 to TRBJ2-1; 7 bases line up with TRBD2. Germline V CDR1 and CDR2: LNHDA, SQIVND (reference sequence). There are 17 residues in the CDR3. V dropped 7 bases and J dropped 7; count of bases not matched to a gene: 19. The CDR3 DNA is TGTGCCAGTACGGGTCGGGGGGTCGATGGTAAGAAAAATGAGCAGTTCTTC. Translation: CASTGRGVDGKKNEQFF.

V is TRBV7-2 and J is TRBJ1-5; 9 bases are shared with TRBD1. Germline CDR1 is SGHTA and CDR2 is FQGNSA. The V segment lost 5 bases and the J segment 4 bases; nucleotides outside the gene matches: 6. The CDR3 extends over 15 amino acids. The CDR3 DNA follows: TGTGCCAGCAGCCCCGGGACAGGGCCTAATCAGCCCCAGCATTTT. It codes for CASSPGTGPNQPQHF.

This chain links TRBV29-1 with TRBJ1-1; 10 bases align to TRBD1. J lost 5 bases, V lost 3 bases, and 3 bases had no gene match. There are 13 residues in the CDR3. Germline V gene data show CDR1 as SQVTM and CDR2 as ANQGSEA. CDR3 residues: CSVERQGATEAFF. In DNA form, the CDR3 reads TGCAGCGTTGAGAGACAGGGGGCTACTGAAGCTTTCTTT.

V and J are TRBV7-8 and TRBJ1-6, with 8 bases that match TRBD1. The trim removed 5 bases at V and 10 bases at J, leaving 1 base unmatched. Germline V lookup: CDR1 SGHVS, CDR2 FQNEAQ. The CDR3 contains 12 residues. DNA of the CDR3: TGTGCCAGCAGCCCAGGGGGCTCACCCCTCCACTTT. Translation gives CASSPGGSPLHF.

The chain joins TRBV5-5 to TRBJ1-5; perhaps TRBD1 as D (6 bases). V lost 4 bases, J lost 11 bases, and 10 bases lay in between. Germline values: CDR1 SGHKS, CDR2 YYEKEE (reference sequence). The length of the CDR3 is 11 residues. The CDR3 sequence: CASSGGGAQHF. CDR3 DNA: TGTGCCAGCAGCGGGGGGGGCGCCCAGCATTTT.

The chain recombines TRBV27 with TRBJ1-2; tentatively, D is TRBD1 (5 bases). CDR3 length: 15 amino acids. V lost 2 bases, J lost 6 bases, and 16 bases lay in between. The V gene's germline CDR1 is MNHEY and CDR2 SMNVEV (reference sequence). The DNA of the CDR3 is TGTGCCAGCAGTTTACGATGGAGGGACGGGCATGGCTACACCTTC. Translating it yields CASSLRWRDGHGYTF.

This chain links TRBV25-1 with TRBJ1-2; D ambiguous. Germline V gives CDR1 MGHDK, CDR2 SYGVNS. V dropped 7 bases and J dropped 5 bases, with 11 bases sitting between them. CDR3 length: 12 amino acids. The CDR3 reads CASTEGDYGYTF. The CDR3 region has the DNA TGTGCCAGCACCGAGGGCGATTATGGCTACACCTTC.

This clone was observed a single time. The gene calls are TRBV21-1 and TRBJ2-7; the tabulated D call, TRBD1, remains unverified against the DNA. TRBV21-1 is a pseudogene. The CDR3 contains 15 residues. CDR3 loop: CASSKARDRGSEQYF. CDR3 coding DNA: TGTGCCAGCAGCAAAGCCCGGGACAGGGGATCCGAGCAGTACTTC.